These 17 T cell receptor beta chains originate from one sample sequenced in a study of memory CD4+ T cells and cytomegalovirus serostatus. The table came from immunoSEQ multiplex PCR; TCRdb's copy has only in-frame clones and leaves some out. The sample has 40,000 to 50,000 clones; over 65% are singletons. Single viable CD3+CD4+CD8-CD45RO+ cells were sorted as the memory CD4+ T cells. The sequenced sample consisted of memory CD4+ T cells from blood. The receptors derive from an adult in good health and CMV-seronegative.

This clone appeared a few times. This chain joins TRBV28 and TRBJ1-2, with 12 bases fitting TRBD1. V shed 7 bases and J 12 bases; nucleotides not matched to a gene: 9. This CDR3 contains 13 residues. Germline CDR1 and CDR2: MDHEN and SYDVKM. The CDR3 bases are TGTGCCAGCACCGACAGGGACAGGGGGCGCAACACCTTC. It translates to CASTDRDRGRNTF.

CDR3 in amino acids: CASRGGANEKLFF. CDR3 bases: TGTGCCAGCAGGGGGGGGGCTAATGAAAAACTGTTTTTT. The gene calls are TRBV2 and TRBJ1-4, with D tentatively TRBD1 (5 bases). This CDR3 region has 13 residues. Germline lookup yields CDR1 SNHLY and CDR2 FYNNEI. Trimming removed 6 bases at V and 3 bases at J, with 8 bases between.

The chain joins TRBV28 to TRBJ2-6; D is undetermined. The CDR3 sequence is 16 residues long. The V end lost 7 bases, the J end lost 2 bases, and 15 bases lay between the germline ends. Germline-derived CDR1 and CDR2 are MDHEN and SYDVKM. CDR3 in DNA: TGTGCCAGCAATGGGATAGATGCCCCTGGGGCCAACGTCCTGACTTTC. This gives the protein CASNGIDAPGANVLTF.

The rearrangement uses TRBV6-5 and TRBJ1-2; D possibly corresponds to TRBD1 (6 bases). Germline V CDR1 and CDR2: MNHEY, SVGAGI. This CDR3 has 14 amino acids. V shed 5 bases and J shed 4 bases, with 14 bases lying between them. The CDR3 nucleotides read TGTGCCAGCAGTACAAACAGGGTCTTCTATGGCTACACCTTC. Protein product: CASSTNRVFYGYTF.

This chain connects TRBV19 to TRBJ1-1, with D tentatively TRBD1 (6 bases). The V gene's germline CDR1 is LNHDA and CDR2 SQIVND (reference sequence). Trimming stripped 6 bases from V and 7 bases from J, with 12 bases between. The CDR3 length is 12 residues. For the CDR3, the DNA is TGTGCCAGTAGAATACAGGGTGGTGAAGCTTTCTTT. Amino acids: CASRIQGGEAFF. The full variable domain, rest sourced from reference TRBV19 and TRBJ1-1, is DGGITQSPKYLFRKEGQNVTLSCEQNLNHDAMYWYRQDPGQGLRLIYYSQIVNDFQKGDIAEGYSVSREKKESFPLTVTSAQKNPTAFYLCASRIQGGEAFFGQGTRLTVV.

The V call is TRBV5-1, the J call TRBJ2-7; 11 nucleotides agree with TRBD1. The CDR3 spans 14 residues. Germline V lookup: CDR1 SGHRS, CDR2 YFSETQ. J gave up 4 bases and V 3 bases, and 3 bases lay outside the gene matches. For the CDR3, the DNA is TGCGCCAGCAGCTCCGGACAGGGGGCTTACGAGCAGTACTTC. Encoded protein: CASSSGQGAYEQYF. Full variable domain (outside the CDR3, taken from reference TRBV5-1 and TRBJ2-7): KAGVTQTPRYLIKTRGQQVTLSCSPISGHRSVSWYQQTPGQGLQFLFEYFSETQRNKGNFPGRFSGRQFSNSRSEMNVSTLELGDSALYLCASSSGQGAYEQYFGPGTRLTVT.

The chain uses TRBV2 and TRBJ2-3; TRBD2 matches at 7 bases. J lost 3 bases, V lost 10 bases, and 10 bases had no gene match. Per the germline V gene, CDR1 is SNHLY and CDR2 is FYNNEI. CDR3 size: 14 residues. Here the CDR3 DNA reads TGTGCCAACCGGGCTAGCGGACCTACAGATACGCAGTATTTT. Translation: CANRASGPTDTQYF.

DNA of the CDR3: TGTGCCAGCAGTGATGGGGCAGCGGGGGATTTCGTCTTGGGGACAGATACGCAGTATTTT. The encoded protein is CASSDGAAGDFVLGTDTQYF. The chain carries TRBV6-1 and TRBJ2-3; 8 bases map to TRBD2. This CDR3 has 20 residues. Germline V gives CDR1 MNHNS, CDR2 SASEGT. The V and J ends lost 3 bases and 3 bases, in that order; junction bases with no gene match: 20.

The rearrangement joins TRBV27 to TRBJ1-4; weak D call: TRBD1 (6 bases). The CDR3 consists of 15 residues. Germline loops: CDR1 MNHEY, CDR2 SMNVEV (reference sequence). Trimming took 6 bases from V and 0 from J, leaving 11 bases between them. The CDR3 loop is CASSATGTTNEKLFF. DNA for the CDR3: TGTGCCAGCAGCGCTACAGGGACAACTAATGAAAAACTGTTTTTT. The variable domain in full, with the rest retrieved from reference TRBV27 and TRBJ1-4, is EAQVTQNPRYLITVTGKKLTVTCSQNMNHEYMSWYRQDPGLGLRQIYYSMNVEVTDKGDVPEGYKVSRKEKRNFPLILESPSPNQTSLYFCASSATGTTNEKLFFGSGTQLSVL.

This chain links TRBV14 with TRBJ1-6; D ambiguous. V lost 2 bases and J lost 0, with 8 bases in between. The germline gives CDR1 SGHDN, CDR2 FVKESK. The CDR3 has 16 residues. The DNA of the CDR3 is TGTGCCAGCAGCCAAACGATCAGCTCCTATAATTCACCCCTCCACTTT. It codes for CASSQTISSYNSPLHF.

V and J are TRBV28 and TRBJ1-1; D possibly corresponds to TRBD1 (5 bases). This CDR3 has 14 residues. Germline V CDR1 and CDR2: MDHEN, SYDVKM. V was clipped by 6 bases and J by 3 bases, with 14 bases between them. The CDR3 bases are TGTGCCAGCAGGACGAGATTGGGGCACACTGAAGCTTTCTTT. Its protein is CASRTRLGHTEAFF.

This sequence joins TRBV5-1 and TRBJ2-2; D perhaps matches TRBD1 (5 bases). Germline loops: CDR1 SGHRS, CDR2 YFSETQ. Trimming removed 1 base from V and 6 bases from J, with 10 bases in between. This CDR3 region has 14 residues. The CDR3 nucleotides read TGCGCCAGCAGCTTGATTCCAGGGCCCGGGGAGCTGTTTTTT. Its protein is CASSLIPGPGELFF. Filled out from reference TRBV5-1 and TRBJ2-2, the complete variable domain reads KAGVTQTPRYLIKTRGQQVTLSCSPISGHRSVSWYQQTPGQGLQFLFEYFSETQRNKGNFPGRFSGRQFSNSRSEMNVSTLELGDSALYLCASSLIPGPGELFFGEGSRLTVL.

This rearrangement joins TRBV7-6 to TRBJ1-3; no reliable D call. CDR3 length: 13 residues. Germline CDR1 reads SGHVS; CDR2 reads FNYEAQ. Deletions cut 5 bases from V and 3 bases from J, with 8 bases between. The CDR3 region has the DNA TGTGCCAGCAGCCCTAGGGTTGGAAACACCATATATTTT. Translation gives CASSPRVGNTIYF.

J is TRBJ2-3 and V is TRBV7-9; 10 nucleotides agree with TRBD1. With 5 bases clipped from V and 6 bases from J, the junction kept 8 bases outside the gene matches. Germline CDR1 reads SEHNR; CDR2 reads FQNEAQ (reference sequence). This CDR3 has 15 amino acids. CDR3 protein: CASSIDRGLSDTQYF. As DNA, the CDR3 is TGTGCCAGCAGCATCGACAGGGGGCTTTCGGATACGCAGTATTTT.

CDR3 coding DNA: TGTGCCAGCACCATCCTGGAGGGGGAGACCCAGTACTTC. Its translation: CASTILEGETQYF. The rearrangement joins TRBV28 to TRBJ2-5; D possibly corresponds to TRBD2 (6 bases). V was shortened by 7 bases and J by 5 bases, with 14 bases between the two germline ends. This CDR3 region has 13 residues. Germline assignment: CDR1 MDHEN and CDR2 SYDVKM.

The J gene is TRBJ1-3, the V gene TRBV11-2; D is uncertain. With 8 bases removed from V and 3 bases from J, the gap between germline ends came to 5 bases. This CDR3 has 11 residues. Looked up from germline, CDR1 is SGHAT and CDR2 is FQNNGV. CDR3 residues: CASLYGNTIYF. For the CDR3, the DNA is TGTGCCAGCCTCTATGGAAACACCATATATTTT.

This chain uses TRBV28 with TRBJ2-5; TRBD2 aligns across 12 bases. The CDR3 totals 16 residues. Trimming took 1 base from V and 5 from J; bases not matched to a gene: 5. Germline lookup yields CDR1 MDHEN and CDR2 SYDVKM. The CDR3 loop is CASSLLTSGGRETQYF. The CDR3 DNA sequence: TGTGCCAGCAGTTTATTAACTAGCGGGGGGAGGGAGACCCAGTACTTC.